The entry below gives a single TCR beta chain sequence along with its context. The record originates from a study of blood T cell repertoires in COVID-19. Turning to the study itself: In each case, the material was cDNA or gDNA derived from T cells, B-cell-depleted T cells, or PBMCs.

Original analysis: The assay estimated nucleated cells by amplifying reference gene primers. The data were produced by immunoSEQ multiplex PCR, yet TCRdb's version contains in-frame clones alone and is incomplete. That table is the source of V, J and clone size, and D and trimming were worked out from the DNA. Of some 80,000 clones in the sample, 65% to 80% are singletons; the top ten hold 20%. The specimen sequenced was peripheral blood. This sequence was found in a woman aged 80 or older with active or convalescent COVID-19.

The CDR3 sequence: CAWSVWGVNEKLFF. For the CDR3, the DNA is TGTGCCTGGAGTGTATGGGGGGTTAATGAAAAACTGTTTTTT. The chain links TRBV30 to TRBJ1-4; possible D gene TRBD1, 5 bases. This CDR3 is 14 amino acids long. Germline CDR1 reads GTSNPN; CDR2 reads SVGIG (reference sequence). With 0 bases removed from V and 4 bases from J, the gap between germline ends came to 9 bases.